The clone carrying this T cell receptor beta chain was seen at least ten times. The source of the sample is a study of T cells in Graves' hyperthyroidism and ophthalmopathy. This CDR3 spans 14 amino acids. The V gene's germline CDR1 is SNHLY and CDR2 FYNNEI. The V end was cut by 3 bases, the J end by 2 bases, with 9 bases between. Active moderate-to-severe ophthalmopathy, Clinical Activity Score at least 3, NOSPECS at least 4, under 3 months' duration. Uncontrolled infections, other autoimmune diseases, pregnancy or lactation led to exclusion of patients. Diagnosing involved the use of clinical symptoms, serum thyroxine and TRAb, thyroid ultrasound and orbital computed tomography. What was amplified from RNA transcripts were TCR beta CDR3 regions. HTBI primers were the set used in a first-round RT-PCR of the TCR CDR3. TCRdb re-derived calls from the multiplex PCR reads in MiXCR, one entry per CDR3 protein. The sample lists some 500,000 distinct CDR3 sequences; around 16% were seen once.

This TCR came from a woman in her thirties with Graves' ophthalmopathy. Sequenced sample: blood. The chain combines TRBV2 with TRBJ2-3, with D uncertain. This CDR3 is CASSDVGITDTQYF. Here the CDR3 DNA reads TGTGCCAGCAGTGACGTGGGGATCACAGATACGCAGTATTTT.